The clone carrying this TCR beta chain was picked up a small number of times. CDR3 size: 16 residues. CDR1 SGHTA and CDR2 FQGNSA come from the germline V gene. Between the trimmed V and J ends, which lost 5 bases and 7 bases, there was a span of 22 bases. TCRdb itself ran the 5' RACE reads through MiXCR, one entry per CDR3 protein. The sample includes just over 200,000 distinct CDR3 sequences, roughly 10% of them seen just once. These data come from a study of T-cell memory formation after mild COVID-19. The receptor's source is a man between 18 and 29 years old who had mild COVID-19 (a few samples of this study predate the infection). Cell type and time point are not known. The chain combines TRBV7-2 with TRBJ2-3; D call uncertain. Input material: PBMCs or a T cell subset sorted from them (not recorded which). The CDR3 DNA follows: TGTGCCAGCAGCCGTAACTTAGGACGAAGGGTTAATACGCAGTATTTT. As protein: CASSRNLGRRVNTQYF.